Below are 20 T cell receptor beta chains sequenced from a single sample in a study of PD-1 blockade in mismatch repair-deficient tumors. Some clones are missing from TCRdb's copy, which holds only in-frame ones; the method was immunoSEQ multiplex PCR. The data show more than 30,000 clones, with approximately 81% seen just once and approximately 3.6% held by the top ten. The sample was peripheral blood, taken around 75 weeks after starting pembrolizumab. The receptors shown here come from an adult with mismatch repair-deficient cancer.

This clone appeared a few times. V usage is TRBV5-1 and J usage is TRBJ1-1; tentatively, D is TRBD1 (5 bases). Trimming stripped 3 bases from V and 11 bases from J, with 23 bases between. CDR3 length: 15 amino acids. Looked up from germline, CDR1 is SGHRS and CDR2 is YFSETQ. In nucleotides, the CDR3 is TGCGCCAGCAGCTGGGACCCGGACCCGTCCCTAAGGGCTTTCTTT. It is translated as CASSWDPDPSLRAFF.

The chain couples TRBV6-5 to TRBJ1-2; D call uncertain. Deletions cut 8 bases from V and 0 bases from J, with 16 bases between. Germline lookup yields CDR1 MNHEY and CDR2 SVGAGI. The CDR3 has 15 amino acids. The CDR3 loop is CASGRSGPANYGYTF. CDR3 coding DNA: TGTGCCAGCGGGAGGAGTGGACCAGCTAACTATGGCTACACCTTC.

The chain couples TRBV5-1 to TRBJ2-1, with 8 bases matching TRBD2. The CDR3 is made up of 14 amino acids. Looked up from germline, CDR1 is SGHRS and CDR2 is YFSETQ. V gave up 5 bases and J gave up 5 bases; unmatched junction bases: 6. CDR3 DNA: TGCGCCAGCAGGGCTAGCGGGCTAAACAATGAGCAGTTCTTC. Encoded protein: CASRASGLNNEQFF.

The CDR3 sequence: CASSLSQRAPEQFF. The CDR3, as DNA: TGTGCCAGCAGTTTATCACAACGTGCCCCTGAGCAGTTCTTC. The chain carries TRBV27 and TRBJ2-1, with no clear D. CDR1 and CDR2 from the germline V gene are MNHEY and SMNVEV (reference sequence). Trimming stripped 0 bases from V and 9 bases from J, with 12 bases between. The CDR3 loop spans 14 amino acids.

With respect to this clone: The same CDR3 also results from other DNA sequences found in this sample. This chain joins TRBV7-3 and TRBJ1-1, with D perhaps TRBD1 (5 bases). Germline V CDR1 and CDR2: SGHTA, FQGTGA. The CDR3 length is 14 residues. The V gene lost 6 bases and the J gene lost 5 bases, with 16 bases spanning the gap. The CDR3 DNA follows: TGTGCCAGCAGTTTGAATACCGGGGGGACTGAAGCTTTCTTT. Amino acids: CASSLNTGGTEAFF.

The table lists this clone with a few counts. Other nucleotide sequences in the sample specify the same CDR3. The rearrangement joins TRBV19 to TRBJ2-3; D gene unclear. The V end was cut by 0 bases, the J end by 5 bases, with 6 bases between. Germline V gene sequence: CDR1 LNHDA, CDR2 SQIVND (reference sequence). This CDR3 comprises 13 residues. CDR3 coding DNA: TGTGCCAGTAGTATAGATCCTAGAGATACGCAGTATTTT. Residues: CASSIDPRDTQYF.

This chain connects TRBV25-1 to TRBJ1-1; TRBD1 is a possible D gene (6 bases). Trimming removed 3 bases at V and 4 bases at J, with 18 bases between. This CDR3 is built from 16 residues. Germline loops: CDR1 MGHDK, CDR2 SYGVNS. CDR3 nucleotides: TGTGCCAGCAGTGATGCCGGGACAAAAGGAAGCACTGAAGCTTTCTTT. It yields the protein CASSDAGTKGSTEAFF.

This chain links TRBV27 with TRBJ1-5, with a possible D match to TRBD1 (5 bases). V was shortened by 1 base and J by 7 bases, with 8 bases between the two germline ends. The CDR3 runs 13 residues. CDR1 and CDR2 (germline): MNHEY, SMNVEV (reference sequence). Here the CDR3 reads CASSLWGDQPQHF. The CDR3 DNA is TGTGCCAGCAGTTTATGGGGGGACCAGCCCCAGCATTTT.

The gene calls are TRBV5-6 and TRBJ2-1; TRBD2 matches at 9 bases. From germline, CDR1 is SGHDT and CDR2 YYEEEE. Trimming removed 2 bases from V and 8 bases from J; junction bases left unmatched: 2. This CDR3 region has 13 residues. The CDR3: CASSFGTSYEQFF. As DNA, the CDR3 is TGTGCCAGCAGCTTTGGGACTAGCTATGAGCAGTTCTTC.

The chain uses TRBV7-2 and TRBJ2-7, with D maybe TRBD1 (6 bases). CDR3 length: 15 amino acids. The germline V gene has CDR1 SGHTA and CDR2 FQGNSA. V was clipped by 5 bases and J by 2 bases, with 16 bases between them. CDR3 protein: CASSRNRDTPYEQYF. The CDR3 nucleotides are TGTGCCAGCAGCCGCAACCGGGACACTCCCTACGAGCAGTACTTC.

The chain has TRBV6-1 and TRBJ2-5; D is perhaps TRBD1 (6 bases). Germline CDR1 is MNHNS and CDR2 is SASEGT. This CDR3 has 14 amino acids. Deletions cut 5 bases from V and 5 bases from J, with 15 bases between. CDR3 sequence reads: CASSRQVEGETQYF. The CDR3 DNA reads TGTGCCAGCAGTAGACAGGTAGAGGGGGAGACCCAGTACTTC.

About this clone: This sample also contains other DNA sequences that code for the same CDR3. This sequence joins TRBV5-6 and TRBJ1-2; 7 nucleotides line up with TRBD1. Germline loops: CDR1 SGHDT, CDR2 YYEEEE. The CDR3 sequence is 16 residues long. Trimming cost V 1 base and J 5 bases; bases outside gene matches: 11. CDR3 sequence: CASSLQPTGFAYGYTF. The DNA of the CDR3 is TGTGCCAGCAGCTTGCAGCCGACAGGGTTTGCTTATGGCTACACCTTC.

The chain has TRBV7-2 and TRBJ2-7, with 11 bases lining up with TRBD2. In germline, CDR1 is SGHTA, CDR2 FQGNSA. This CDR3 comprises 15 residues. The J segment lost 12 bases and the V segment lost 4 bases, leaving 14 bases of the junction unmatched. The CDR3 sequence is CASSSGLADPTEGYF. CDR3 bases: TGTGCCAGCAGCTCGGGACTAGCGGATCCTACGGAGGGGTACTTC.

The chain has TRBV14 and TRBJ2-1; 12 bases match TRBD2. J was trimmed by 1 base and V by 0 bases; bases with no gene match: 4. Germline CDR1 reads SGHDN; CDR2 reads FVKESK. The CDR3 spans 18 residues. The CDR3 DNA reads as TGTGCCAGCAGCCAAGAAGGGACTAGCGGGTGGTCCTACAATGAGCAGTTCTTC. This sequence encodes CASSQEGTSGWSYNEQFF.

V gene TRBV7-3 combines with J gene TRBJ2-5; D may match TRBD1 or TRBD2 (5 bases each). Germline CDR1 and CDR2: SGHTA and FQGTGA. Between the trimmed V and J ends, which lost 5 bases and 5 bases, there was a span of 12 bases. The CDR3 loop spans 13 amino acids. The CDR3 nucleotides read TGTGCCAGCAGCCGGGACGAAGGGGAGACCCAGTACTTC. Residues: CASSRDEGETQYF.

The chain links TRBV6-1 to TRBJ2-5; D may match TRBD1 or TRBD2 (5 bases each). Trimming removed 0 bases at V and 7 bases at J, with 9 bases between. Germline values: CDR1 MNHNS, CDR2 SASEGT. The CDR3 consists of 13 residues. The CDR3 loop is CASSEARDVTQYF. The CDR3 region has the DNA TGTGCCAGCAGTGAAGCCAGGGACGTGACCCAGTACTTC.

This chain joins TRBV19 and TRBJ2-3, with D tentatively TRBD1 or TRBD2 (5 bases each). This CDR3 has 14 residues. The V end lost 8 bases, the J end lost 0 bases, and 12 bases lay between the germline ends. CDR1 LNHDA and CDR2 SQIVND come from the germline V gene (reference sequence). In DNA, the CDR3 is TGTGCCAGTCGACGGGGCGGTAGCACAGATACGCAGTATTTT. As protein: CASRRGGSTDTQYF.

The V and J genes are TRBV7-2 and TRBJ2-2; D assignment may be TRBD1 or TRBD2 (5 bases each). CDR3 length: 15 amino acids. V lost 1 base to trimming and J lost 7 bases, with 13 bases between them. CDR1 SGHTA and CDR2 FQGNSA come from the germline V gene. For the CDR3, the DNA is TGTGCCAGCAGCTTAGTATGGAAGGGGAGCGGGGAGCTGTTTTTT. Amino acid sequence: CASSLVWKGSGELFF.

The sample holds one count of this clone. V and J are TRBV11-3 and TRBJ1-1; the D gene is possibly TRBD1 (6 bases). The CDR3 has 12 residues. Trimming left V 2 bases short and J 11 bases short, with 12 bases between. Germline V gene data show CDR1 as SGHNT and CDR2 as YENEEA. CDR3 DNA sequence: TGTGCCAGCAGCTTAAACCGGGACACGGCTTTCTTT. Translation: CASSLNRDTAFF.

The DNA for the CDR3 is TGCAGCGTTGAAGGTATACTAGCGGCTAGCACAGATACGCAGTATTTT. It specifies CSVEGILAASTDTQYF. This rearrangement joins TRBV29-1 to TRBJ2-3, with TRBD2 identical over 8 bases. The V and J ends lost 1 base and 0 bases, in that order; junction bases with no gene match: 6. This CDR3 comprises 16 residues. Germline CDR1 and CDR2: SQVTM and ANQGSEA.